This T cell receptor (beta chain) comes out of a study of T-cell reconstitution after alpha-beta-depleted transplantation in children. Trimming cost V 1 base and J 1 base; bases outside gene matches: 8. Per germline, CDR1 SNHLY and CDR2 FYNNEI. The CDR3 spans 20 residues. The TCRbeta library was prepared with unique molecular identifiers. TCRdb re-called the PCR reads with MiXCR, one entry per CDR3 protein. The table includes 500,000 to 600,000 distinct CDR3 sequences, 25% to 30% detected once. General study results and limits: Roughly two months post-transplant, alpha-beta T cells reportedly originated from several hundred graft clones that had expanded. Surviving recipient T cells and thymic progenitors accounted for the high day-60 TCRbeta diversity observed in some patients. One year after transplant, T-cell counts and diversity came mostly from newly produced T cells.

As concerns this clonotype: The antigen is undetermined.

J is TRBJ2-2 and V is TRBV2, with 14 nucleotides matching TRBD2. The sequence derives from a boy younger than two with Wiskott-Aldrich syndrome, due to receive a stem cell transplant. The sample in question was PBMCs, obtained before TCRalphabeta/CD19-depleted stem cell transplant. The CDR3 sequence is CASSEVGGLAGGQNTGELFF. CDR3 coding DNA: TGTGCCAGCAGTGAAGTAGGAGGACTAGCGGGAGGACAGAACACCGGGGAGCTGTTTTTT.